A single sample is the source of the 24 T cell receptor beta chains below, sequenced in a study of identical twins. TCRdb reanalysed the 5' RACE reads using MiXCR and keeps one entry per CDR3 protein. Counted here are some 1,700,000 distinct CDR3 sequences, around 29% occurring once; the ten biggest clones make up around 0.25%. The sample was cord blood. These receptors were taken from a newborn girl in good health.

This clonotype was counted a few times. The chain joins TRBV27 to TRBJ2-4; D may correspond to TRBD1 or TRBD2 (5 bases each). This CDR3 has 17 amino acids. Between the trimmed V and J ends, which lost 6 bases and 5 bases, there was a span of 23 bases. Germline loops: CDR1 MNHEY, CDR2 SMNVEV (reference sequence). The CDR3 loop reads CASSPYSFGTVENIQYF. CDR3 in DNA: TGTGCCAGCAGCCCCTACTCTTTCGGGACCGTAGAAAACATTCAGTACTTC.

The chain is built from TRBV20-1 and TRBJ2-5; D perhaps matches TRBD2 (5 bases). The CDR3 is made up of 12 amino acids. V dropped 7 bases and J dropped 3 bases, with 12 bases sitting between them. CDR1 and CDR2 from the germline V gene are DFQATT and SNEGSKA (reference sequence). The CDR3, as DNA: TGCAGTGGGCTCCGGGGAGAAGAGACCCAGTACTTC. It codes for CSGLRGEETQYF.

The chain employs TRBV27 and TRBJ2-3; 9 positions match TRBD2. The germline CDR1 and CDR2 sequences are MNHEY and SMNVEV (reference sequence). Germline trimming cut 0 bases from V and 13 bases from J; bases unmatched to any gene: 11. The CDR3 consists of 15 residues. CDR3 amino acids: CASSLSRIAGAPEYF. The CDR3 DNA is TGTGCCAGCAGTTTATCGAGGATAGCGGGGGCCCCGGAGTATTTT.

The chain uses TRBV14 and TRBJ1-1; 7 bases are shared with TRBD1. The germline V gene has CDR1 SGHDN and CDR2 FVKESK. Trimming cost V 3 bases and J 0 bases; bases outside gene matches: 7. The CDR3 is made up of 16 amino acids. The CDR3 here is CASSHQGVGMNTEAFF. The CDR3 nucleotides read TGTGCCAGCAGCCATCAGGGGGTGGGGATGAACACTGAAGCTTTCTTT.

The chain has TRBV20-1 and TRBJ2-5; 9 bases map to TRBD2. The CDR3 totals 15 residues. J was trimmed by 11 bases and V by 3 bases; bases with no gene match: 16. The germline V gene encodes CDR1 DFQATT and CDR2 SNEGSKA (reference sequence). CDR3 amino acids: CSARPVAGAYNEQYF. CDR3 DNA: TGCAGTGCTAGGCCCGTAGCGGGGGCCTACAATGAGCAGTACTTC.

The chain is built from TRBV14 and TRBJ2-3; possibly TRBD2 for D (6 bases). Germline V CDR1 and CDR2: SGHDN, FVKESK. The length of the CDR3 is 15 residues. V was shortened by 3 bases and J by 6 bases, with 16 bases between the two germline ends. Here the CDR3 reads CASSQSGWSDDTQYF. CDR3 DNA sequence: TGTGCCAGCAGCCAGAGCGGGTGGTCCGACGATACGCAGTATTTT.

The V gene is TRBV4-2, the J gene TRBJ2-3; 10 bases line up with TRBD2. Germline trimming cut 1 base from V and 4 bases from J; bases unmatched to any gene: 11. This CDR3 spans 18 amino acids. Germline loops: CDR1 LGHNA, CDR2 YNFKEQ. CDR3 coding DNA: TGTGCCAGCAGCCAAGGTCCCTCAGCGGGGGGGATTGCAGATACGCAGTATTTT. Protein: CASSQGPSAGGIADTQYF.

V and J are TRBV29-1 and TRBJ2-1, with TRBD2 matching 7 bases. The CDR3 totals 13 residues. V was pared by 4 bases and J by 8 bases, with 8 bases of the junction left unmatched. CDR1 and CDR2 (germline): SQVTM, ANQGSEA. In DNA form, the CDR3 reads TGCAGCGTTGTCCCGACTAGCAAGGATGAGCAGTTCTTC. This sequence encodes CSVVPTSKDEQFF.

The chain recombines TRBV6-5 with TRBJ1-5; D may be TRBD1 (5 bases). This CDR3 is 14 amino acids long. Germline assignment: CDR1 MNHEY and CDR2 SVGAGI. Trimming removed 4 bases from V and 5 bases from J, with 12 bases in between. CDR3 protein: CASSSAGRHQPQHF. The DNA of the CDR3 is TGTGCCAGCAGTTCGGCAGGGAGGCATCAGCCCCAGCATTTT.

In its sample, this clonotype was seen a few times. The chain combines TRBV4-2 with TRBJ1-6; 7 bases line up with TRBD1. CDR1 LGHNA and CDR2 YNFKEQ come from the germline V gene. V lost 8 bases and J lost 7; bases outside the gene matches: 5. This CDR3 comprises 13 residues. The CDR3 DNA is TGTGCCAGCTCAGGACAGGCCAATTCACCCCTCCACTTT. This translates into CASSGQANSPLHF.

This clonotype was seen more than once but under ten times. V gene TRBV7-8 combines with J gene TRBJ2-7, with 11 nucleotides matching TRBD2. CDR3 size: 15 residues. CDR1 SGHVS and CDR2 FQNEAQ come from the germline V gene. Trimming took 1 base from V and 2 from J; bases not matched to a gene: 1. The CDR3 region is CASSLVLAGAYEQYF. In DNA, the CDR3 is TGTGCCAGCAGCTTAGTACTAGCGGGAGCCTACGAGCAGTACTTC.

This clonotype was found many times. The rearrangement joins TRBV4-1 to TRBJ2-7, with TRBD1 as a possible D gene (6 bases). Trimming removed 3 bases at V and 6 bases at J, with 12 bases between. This CDR3 has 13 amino acids. Germline CDR1 reads MGHRA; CDR2 reads YSYEKL. CDR3 DNA sequence: TGCGCCAGCAGCCAGGGACACCCAAGCGAGCAGTACTTC. Translated, it gives CASSQGHPSEQYF.

Note on this clonotype: One junction end disagrees with the germline gene, perhaps due to a read error. The rearrangement joins TRBV28 to TRBJ2-5; 8 bases fit TRBD2. The DNA end favors TRBJ2-7, so the J call may be wrong. Germline loops: CDR1 MDHEN, CDR2 SYDVKM. This CDR3 is 14 amino acids long. CDR3 in amino acids: CAGSSSGSYYEQYF. Here the CDR3 DNA reads TGTGCCGGCAGTTCCAGCGGGAGTTACTACGAGCAGTACTTC.

The chain employs TRBV21-1 and TRBJ1-1. TRBV21-1 is shown as a pseudogene. The CDR3 spans 13 residues. This CDR3 reads CASSKAADTEAFF. The CDR3 DNA reads as TGTGCCAGCAGCAAAGCGGCGGACACTGAAGCTTTCTTT.

The sample holds a few counts of this clonotype. This chain uses TRBV20-1 with TRBJ2-3; D call uncertain. Trimming cost V 6 bases and J 0 bases, with 13 bases left between them. The CDR3 covers 14 residues. CDR1 and CDR2 from the germline V gene are DFQATT and SNEGSKA (reference sequence). CDR3 loop: CSARRQSSTDTQYF. CDR3 bases: TGCAGTGCGCGACGACAATCTAGCACAGATACGCAGTATTTT.

The V call is TRBV4-1, the J call TRBJ2-1; D might be TRBD1 (6 bases). With 4 bases removed from V and 7 bases from J, the gap between germline ends came to 14 bases. CDR1 and CDR2 from the germline V gene are MGHRA and YSYEKL. This CDR3 has 14 amino acids. CDR3 in DNA: TGCGCCAGCAGCCCGGCAGGGGCTAGAAATGAGCAGTTCTTC. Its translation: CASSPAGARNEQFF.

This clonotype was found a few times. This sequence joins TRBV4-1 and TRBJ2-1; 9 bases are a match to TRBD2. The V and J ends lost 0 bases and 4 bases, in that order; junction bases with no gene match: 13. The germline CDR1 and CDR2 sequences are MGHRA and YSYEKL. The CDR3 has 19 residues. The CDR3 reads CASSQDWISGGSYYNEQFF. In DNA form, the CDR3 reads TGCGCCAGCAGCCAAGATTGGATTAGCGGGGGATCTTATTACAATGAGCAGTTCTTC.

The genes are TRBV6-7 and TRBJ1-6; TRBD1 matches at 8 bases. TRBV6-7 carries the ORF label, with uncertain function. The CDR3 has 18 amino acids. Unmatched junction bases numbered 9, after V lost 0 bases and J lost 5 bases. The CDR3 DNA is TGTGCCAGCAGTTACTCGAGATCGCCGGGACAGGATAATTCACCCCTCCACTTT. Amino acids: CASSYSRSPGQDNSPLHF.

V is TRBV18 and J is TRBJ1-2; tentatively, D is TRBD1 (5 bases). CDR1 is KGHSH and CDR2 is LQKENI in the germline V gene. The CDR3 runs 15 residues. Trimming removed 3 bases from V and 5 bases from J, with 16 bases in between. The CDR3 region is CASSPTLQGTYGYTF. Here the CDR3 DNA reads TGTGCCAGCTCACCTACTCTTCAGGGAACATATGGCTACACCTTC.

This clonotype occurred a few times. V is TRBV3-1 and J is TRBJ1-2; a possible D gene is TRBD1 (5 bases). Germline V gene lookup returns CDR1 LGHDT and CDR2 YNNKEL (reference sequence). There are 14 residues in the CDR3. V lost 4 bases, J lost 12 bases, and 21 bases lay in between. This CDR3 is CASSLAGYGPPNTF. CDR3 DNA: TGTGCCAGCAGCCTAGCAGGGTACGGACCCCCAAACACCTTC.

V is TRBV12-5 and J is TRBJ1-1; 7 nucleotides align to TRBD1. The V gene end was trimmed by 0 bases and the J gene end by 0 bases; junction bases not matched to a gene: 10. CDR3 length equals 18 residues. Germline values: CDR1 LGHNT, CDR2 FRNRAP. CDR3 loop: CASGLVLGQSLMNTEAFF. Written as DNA, the CDR3 is TGTGCTAGTGGTTTGGTACTGGGACAGTCCCTCATGAACACTGAAGCTTTCTTT.

This sequence joins TRBV20-1 and TRBJ2-3; no reliable D call. Trimming pared 0 bases from V and 8 bases from J, leaving 15 bases between. Germline V gene lookup returns CDR1 DFQATT and CDR2 SNEGSKA (reference sequence). The CDR3 sequence is 14 residues long. As DNA, the CDR3 is TGCAGTGCTAGAGATAGGCAATCCCGGATTACGCAGTATTTT. It codes for CSARDRQSRITQYF.

The table lists this clonotype with many counts. The chain combines TRBV29-1 with TRBJ1-2; a possible D gene is TRBD1 (6 bases). Germline CDR1 reads SQVTM; CDR2 reads ANQGSEA. V gave up 5 bases and J gave up 3 bases, with 7 bases separating them. The CDR3 extends over 11 amino acids. This chain's CDR3 is CSVYRDYGYTF. The CDR3 bases are TGCAGCGTTTACAGGGACTATGGCTACACCTTC.

This clonotype appeared a few times. The chain couples TRBV3-1 to TRBJ1-1; 8 bases line up with TRBD1. Looked up from germline, CDR1 is LGHDT and CDR2 is YNNKEL (reference sequence). Losses at the gene ends were 5 bases for V and 6 bases for J; bases not matched to a gene: 5. There are 13 residues in the CDR3. This CDR3 is CASSAGTGAEAFF. CDR3 bases: TGTGCCAGCAGCGCCGGGACAGGAGCTGAAGCTTTCTTT.